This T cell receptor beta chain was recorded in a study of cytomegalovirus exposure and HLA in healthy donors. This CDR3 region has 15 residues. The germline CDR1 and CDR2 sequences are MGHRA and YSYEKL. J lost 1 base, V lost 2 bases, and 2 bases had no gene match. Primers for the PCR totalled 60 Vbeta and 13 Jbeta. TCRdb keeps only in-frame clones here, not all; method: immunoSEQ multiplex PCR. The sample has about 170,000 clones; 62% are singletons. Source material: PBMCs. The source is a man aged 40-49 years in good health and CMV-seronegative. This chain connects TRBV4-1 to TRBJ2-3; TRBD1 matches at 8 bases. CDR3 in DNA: TGCGCCAGCAGCCAATCGGGACAGGGCACAGATACGCAGTATTTT. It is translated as CASSQSGQGTDTQYF.